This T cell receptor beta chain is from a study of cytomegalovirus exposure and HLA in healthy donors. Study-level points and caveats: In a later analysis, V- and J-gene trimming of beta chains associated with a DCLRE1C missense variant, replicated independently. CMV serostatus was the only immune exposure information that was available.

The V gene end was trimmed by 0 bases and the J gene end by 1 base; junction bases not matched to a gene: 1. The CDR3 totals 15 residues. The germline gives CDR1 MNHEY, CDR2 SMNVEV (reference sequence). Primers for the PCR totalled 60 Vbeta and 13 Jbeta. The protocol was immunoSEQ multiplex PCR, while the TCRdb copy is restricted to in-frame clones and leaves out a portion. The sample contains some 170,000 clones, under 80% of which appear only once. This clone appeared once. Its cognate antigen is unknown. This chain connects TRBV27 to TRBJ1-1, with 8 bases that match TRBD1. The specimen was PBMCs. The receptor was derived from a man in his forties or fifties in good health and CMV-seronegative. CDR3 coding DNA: TGTGCCAGCAGTTTATCCGGGACAGGGAACACTGAAGCTTTCTTT. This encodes CASSLSGTGNTEAFF.